The 11 T cell receptor beta chains below were found in one sample sequenced in a study of cytomegalovirus exposure and HLA in healthy donors. PCR used 60 Vbeta primers and 13 Jbeta primers. The assay was immunoSEQ multiplex PCR, and TCRdb's table has in-frame clones only and misses some. The sample has 95,000 to 110,000 clones, around 77% seen once. The sample taken for sequencing was PBMCs. Receptors were obtained from a male donor in good health and CMV-seronegative.

This clone was seen only once. The J gene is TRBJ2-5, the V gene TRBV19; D is unclear. Gene TRBJ2-7 matches the end of the DNA better, so the J call may be wrong. The CDR3 length is 13 residues. Germline V gene lookup returns CDR1 LNHDA and CDR2 SQIVND (reference sequence). The CDR3 nucleotides are TGTGCCAGTAGCAAGCTTATTACCTACGAGCAGTACTTC. Its protein product is CASSKLITYEQYF.

The CDR3 here is CASSLYARNHEQYF. The CDR3 bases are TGTGCCAGCAGTTTATACGCTAGGAATCACGAGCAGTACTTC. J is TRBJ2-7 and V is TRBV27; D is unresolved. Germline CDR1 and CDR2: MNHEY and SMNVEV (reference sequence). Trimming removed 1 base at V and 5 bases at J, with 12 bases between. This CDR3 comprises 14 residues.

This clone has only a few counts. V usage is TRBV14 and J usage is TRBJ1-2; D is undetermined. Germline CDR1 SGHDN, CDR2 FVKESK. V was cut by 0 bases and J by 4 bases, with 9 bases left in between. The CDR3 extends over 14 amino acids. Here the CDR3 reads CASSQDGLSYGYTF. In DNA, the CDR3 is TGTGCCAGCAGCCAAGACGGACTGAGCTATGGCTACACCTTC.

The gene calls are TRBV7-8 and TRBJ2-7; perhaps TRBD2 as D (5 bases). Trimming took off 2 bases at V and 0 bases at J, with 11 bases between the two ends. Germline V lookup: CDR1 SGHVS, CDR2 FQNEAQ. CDR3 length: 15 amino acids. The CDR3 nucleotides read TGTGCCAGCAGCTTACGGGTAGGGAGCTCCTACGAGCAGTACTTC. Translation gives CASSLRVGSSYEQYF. Combining the CDR3 with reference TRBV7-8 and TRBJ2-7 gives the whole variable domain GAGVSQSPRYKVAKRGQDVALRCDPISGHVSLFWYQQALGQGPEFLTYFQNEAQLDKSGLPSDRFFAERPEGSVSTLKIQRTQQEDSAVYLCASSLRVGSSYEQYFGPGTRLTVT.

The V gene is TRBV28, the J gene TRBJ2-7; unclear D gene. V shed 3 bases and J shed 1 base, with 7 bases lying between them. The CDR3 is made up of 13 amino acids. CDR1 and CDR2 (germline): MDHEN, SYDVKM. The CDR3 sequence: CASSLILSYEQYF. CDR3 coding DNA: TGTGCCAGCAGTTTGATTCTATCCTACGAGCAGTACTTC.

This chain connects TRBV6-6 to TRBJ2-2; 9 bases line up with TRBD2. The germline CDR1 and CDR2 sequences are MNHNY and SVGAGI (reference sequence). The trim removed 8 bases at V and 4 bases at J, leaving 11 bases unmatched. This CDR3 is built from 16 residues. The CDR3 coding sequence is TGTGCCAGCGAACGGGGACTAGCAGCGATCACCGGGGAGCTGTTTTTT. Residues: CASERGLAAITGELFF.

This clone showed up just a few times. This chain joins TRBV18 and TRBJ2-5; TRBD2 agrees at 11 bases. V lost 4 bases to trimming and J lost 4 bases; unmatched junction nucleotides: 8. Germline CDR1 is KGHSH and CDR2 is LQKENI. The CDR3 totals 16 residues. CDR3 coding DNA: TGTGCCAGCTCACGCAAACTAGCGGGAGTTTCAGAGACCCAGTACTTC. It is translated as CASSRKLAGVSETQYF.

J is TRBJ2-1 and V is TRBV30; D ambiguous. V was clipped by 0 bases and J by 7 bases, with 13 bases between them. The germline gives CDR1 GTSNPN, CDR2 SVGIG (reference sequence). The length of the CDR3 is 14 residues. CDR3 in DNA: TGTGCCTGGAGTGTCGGTCTCCTCGGGAATGAGCAGTTCTTC. Its protein product is CAWSVGLLGNEQFF.

This chain links TRBV27 with TRBJ1-5, with 7 bases that match TRBD1. V trimming: 3 bases; J trimming: 2 bases; junction bases outside the gene matches: 4. Germline lookup yields CDR1 MNHEY and CDR2 SMNVEV (reference sequence). CDR3 length: 15 residues. The CDR3 coding sequence is TGTGCCAGCAGTTTCGAGGGGGCGCGCAATCAGCCCCAGCATTTT. Protein sequence: CASSFEGARNQPQHF.

The V and J genes are TRBV10-3 and TRBJ2-3, with no clear D. Germline V gene data show CDR1 as ENHRY and CDR2 as SYGVKD. The CDR3 consists of 12 residues. V was cut by 10 bases and J by 2 bases, with 10 bases left in between. The CDR3 here is CATAFVTDTQYF. DNA for the CDR3: TGTGCCACCGCGTTCGTCACAGATACGCAGTATTTT.

The rearrangement uses TRBV27 and TRBJ1-2, with D uncertain. The CDR3 consists of 14 residues. Trimming cost V 8 bases and J 4 bases, with 17 bases left between them. Germline CDR1 MNHEY, CDR2 SMNVEV (reference sequence). CDR3 DNA: TGTGCCAGCTCCCGGTCGGGGTGGCCCTATGGCTACACCTTC. Its protein is CASSRSGWPYGYTF.